These 20 T cell receptor beta chains were sequenced from one sample in a study of T-cell memory formation after mild COVID-19. TCRdb redid the calling of the 5' RACE reads with MiXCR, one entry per CDR3 protein. The sample has roughly 280,000 distinct CDR3 sequences, under 20% seen once. Specimen: PBMCs or a T cell subset sorted from them (not recorded which). The receptors derive from a man aged 18 to 35 who had mild COVID-19 (a few samples of this study predate the infection). Cell type and time point are not known.

This clonotype was counted a few times. This chain joins TRBV4-1 and TRBJ1-5; D is ambiguous. This CDR3 contains 15 residues. Trimming removed 0 bases from V and 2 bases from J, with 8 bases in between. Germline V gives CDR1 MGHRA, CDR2 YSYEKL. The CDR3 DNA sequence: TGCGCCAGCAGCCAAGATCGGCTCGGCAATCAGCCCCAGCATTTT. This codes for CASSQDRLGNQPQHF.

This clonotype was seen a handful of times. The chain combines TRBV6-2 or TRBV6-3 with TRBJ1-4; D gene unclear. CDR3 length: 16 amino acids. CDR1 is MNHEY and CDR2 is SVGEGT in the germline V gene. Trimming stripped 8 bases from V and 11 bases from J, with 27 bases between. CDR3 in amino acids: CASRTLGPMEGGKLFF. As DNA, the CDR3 is TGTGCCAGCCGGACTCTCGGACCGATGGAAGGAGGGAAACTGTTTTTT.

This chain uses TRBV18 with TRBJ1-6, with D perhaps TRBD1 (5 bases). The germline V and J ends were trimmed by 3 bases and 8 bases, with 11 bases remaining between them. Germline-derived CDR1 and CDR2 are KGHSH and LQKENI. This CDR3 spans 14 amino acids. CDR3 region: CASSPIPGDSPLHF. The DNA for the CDR3 is TGTGCCAGCTCACCGATCCCGGGGGATTCACCCCTCCACTTT.

This clonotype was counted a few times. The genes are TRBV20-1 and TRBJ1-1; 7 nucleotides match TRBD1. With V trimmed by 6 bases and J by 1 base, 8 bases remained unmatched. There are 14 residues in the CDR3. In germline, CDR1 is DFQATT, CDR2 SNEGSKA (reference sequence). The CDR3 is CSAKAGTENTEAFF. The CDR3 DNA reads as TGCAGTGCCAAAGCCGGGACAGAGAACACTGAAGCTTTCTTT.

This chain joins TRBV7-9 and TRBJ1-4; no clear D gene. The CDR3 is 11 amino acids. The V and J ends lost 3 bases and 7 bases respectively, with 3 bases between them. The germline CDR1 and CDR2 sequences are SEHNR and FQNEAQ (reference sequence). The DNA of the CDR3 is TGTGCCAGCAGCTTTAGTGAAAAACTGTTTTTT. This encodes CASSFSEKLFF.

The chain combines TRBV18 with TRBJ2-3; D uncertain. V shed 4 bases and J shed 0 bases, with 14 bases lying between them. Germline lookup yields CDR1 KGHSH and CDR2 LQKENI. There are 16 residues in the CDR3. The CDR3 sequence: CASSRRVGGSTDTQYF. The CDR3 DNA reads as TGTGCCAGCTCACGGAGAGTGGGCGGTAGCACAGATACGCAGTATTTT.

This clonotype was observed a handful of times. The rearrangement links TRBV4-1 to TRBJ2-3; D remains unclear. CDR3 size: 14 residues. Deletions cut 4 bases from V and 4 bases from J, with 12 bases between. Germline V CDR1 and CDR2: MGHRA, YSYEKL. CDR3 in amino acids: CASSPLVTSDTQYF. CDR3 sequence (DNA): TGCGCCAGCAGCCCATTGGTGACGTCAGATACGCAGTATTTT.

The chain links TRBV4-3 to TRBJ2-3; tentative D call: TRBD2 (6 bases). CDR3 length equals 16 residues. Trimming pared 3 bases from V and 4 bases from J, leaving 17 bases between. CDR1 and CDR2 from the germline V gene are LGHNA and YSLEER. The CDR3 DNA follows: TGCGCCAGCAGCCACCGCCGGGACTTCGACGCAGATACGCAGTATTTT. Protein product: CASSHRRDFDADTQYF.

This clonotype has only a few counts. This chain links TRBV10-3 with TRBJ1-5, with TRBD1 identical over 7 bases. After removal of 0 bases from V and 7 bases from J, the junction contained 3 bases not matched to a gene. Per the germline V gene, CDR1 is ENHRY and CDR2 is SYGVKD. The CDR3 extends over 14 amino acids. For the CDR3, the DNA is TGTGCCATCAGTGAGTCTACAGGGGAGCAGCCCCAGCATTTT. This sequence encodes CAISESTGEQPQHF.

A word on this clonotype: The limits of the CDR3 on the DNA are not certain, so only TCRdb's listed CDR3 is given. The gene calls are TRBV6-5 and TRBJ2-1. A total of 14 residues make up the CDR3, ends included. Germline V gene lookup returns CDR1 MNHEY and CDR2 SVGAGI. CDR3 region: CASSTSVSYNEQFF.

The chain links TRBV6-1 to TRBJ2-3, with 13 bases aligning to TRBD2. V trimming: 8 bases; J trimming: 2 bases; junction bases outside the gene matches: 7. Germline CDR1 and CDR2: MNHNS and SASEGT. CDR3 length: 16 residues. CDR3 nucleotides: TGTGCCAGCGAAGGGACTAGCGGGGTGCCCACAGATACGCAGTATTTT. It translates to CASEGTSGVPTDTQYF.

This clonotype occurred many times. The chain carries TRBV12-3 or TRBV12-4 and TRBJ2-7; TRBD1 matches at 11 bases. The CDR3 has 15 residues. V shed 6 bases and J 2 bases; nucleotides not matched to a gene: 6. CDR3 sequence (DNA): TGTGCCAGCAGCCTCTGGGGACAGGGGGCCTACGAGCAGTACTTC. Protein product: CASSLWGQGAYEQYF.

The V and J genes are TRBV20-1 and TRBJ2-3, with unresolved D. The germline V gene encodes CDR1 DFQATT and CDR2 SNEGSKA (reference sequence). The CDR3 is 11 amino acids. V gave up 7 bases and J gave up 2 bases, with 7 bases separating them. The CDR3 loop reads CSGKATDTQYF. CDR3 DNA sequence: TGCAGTGGGAAAGCCACAGATACGCAGTATTTT.

This clonotype was counted a few times. The genes are TRBV6-5 and TRBJ1-5; TRBD1 matches 7 bases. The CDR3 consists of 21 residues. Germline V CDR1 and CDR2: MNHEY, SVGAGI. V dropped 6 bases and J dropped 2; count of bases not matched to a gene: 25. CDR3 DNA sequence: TGTGCCAGCAGGAGATTGCCCACCGGGACAGAAGTGAAAATTGGCAATCAGCCCCAGCATTTT. It codes for CASRRLPTGTEVKIGNQPQHF.

This clonotype was detected a few times. The CDR3 region is CASSQGQGKYNEQFF. The CDR3 region has the DNA TGTGCCAGCAGCCAGGGACAGGGGAAATACAATGAGCAGTTCTTC. The V gene is TRBV7-2, the J gene TRBJ2-1; 10 bases are shared with TRBD1. Germline V CDR1 and CDR2: SGHTA, FQGNSA. This CDR3 has 15 residues. The ends lost 5 bases at V and 4 bases at J; junction bases unmatched: 5.

This clonotype was counted between two and nine times. CDR3 nucleotides: TGTGCCAGCAGCCACGAGGGCTACACCTTC. Its protein is CASSHEGYTF. The chain links TRBV7-9 to TRBJ1-2; D gene unclear. The germline V and J ends were trimmed by 5 bases and 8 bases, with 6 bases remaining between them. The CDR3 totals 10 residues. The germline gives CDR1 SEHNR, CDR2 FQNEAQ (reference sequence).

The chain is built from TRBV4-3 and TRBJ2-7; TRBD2 agrees at 7 bases. The V gene end was trimmed by 4 bases and the J gene end by 1 base; junction bases not matched to a gene: 10. Germline assignment: CDR1 LGHNA and CDR2 YSLEER. The CDR3 has 16 residues. The CDR3 region is CASSLYSGASSYEQYF. For the CDR3, the DNA is TGCGCCAGCAGCCTTTACAGCGGGGCCTCTTCCTACGAGCAGTACTTC.

This chain connects TRBV7-2 to TRBJ1-2; D is unclear. Germline CDR1 is SGHTA and CDR2 is FQGNSA. CDR3 size: 15 residues. Between the trimmed V and J ends, which lost 5 bases and 1 base, there was a span of 14 bases. CDR3 region: CASSPVAGNNYGYTF. CDR3 in DNA: TGTGCCAGCAGCCCCGTGGCGGGGAATAACTATGGCTACACCTTC. Full variable domain (outside the CDR3, taken from reference TRBV7-2 and TRBJ1-2): GAGVSQSPSNKVTEKGKDVELRCDPISGHTALYWYRQSLGQGLEFLIYFQGNSAPDKSGLPSDRFSAERTGGSVSTLTIQRTQQEDSAVYLCASSPVAGNNYGYTFGSGTRLTVV.

The table lists this clonotype with many counts. The V gene is TRBV3-1, the J gene TRBJ2-7; D gene unclear. Germline assignment: CDR1 LGHDT and CDR2 YNNKEL (reference sequence). V was shortened by 1 base and J by 2 bases, with 12 bases between the two germline ends. The CDR3 is made up of 15 amino acids. CDR3 sequence reads: CASSQGGLNPYEQYV. The DNA of the CDR3 is TGTGCCAGCAGCCAAGGGGGATTAAACCCCTACGAGCAGTACGTC.

The rearrangement uses TRBV27 and TRBJ1-1; D not resolved. The germline V gene encodes CDR1 MNHEY and CDR2 SMNVEV (reference sequence). Deletions cut 4 bases from V and 3 bases from J, with 24 bases between. This CDR3 is 18 amino acids long. DNA for the CDR3: TGTGCCAGCAGTTACTCTCTATTCCGTGGGCAGATGGACACTGAAGCTTTCTTT. Translating gives CASSYSLFRGQMDTEAFF.